This TCR beta chain was profiled in a study of PD-L1 blockade in urothelial cancer. Study at large: Blood yielded a median of approximately 130,000 T cells per sample. Study-level points and caveats: It was durable-benefit patients whose tumor-associated blood clones expanded more at 3 weeks.

Germline V lookup: CDR1 SNHLY, CDR2 FYNNEI. The J segment lost 7 bases and the V segment lost 9 bases, leaving 7 bases of the junction unmatched. This CDR3 is built from 13 residues. Time point defined: peripheral blood 6 weeks after treatment start. Here immunoSEQ multiplex PCR was the method, and the copy in TCRdb shows in-frame clones only, minus some. The table includes approximately 50,000 clones, 85% to 90% detected once. This clone has only a few counts. Its cognate antigen is unknown. The specimen was PBMCs, collected around atezolizumab (anti-PD-L1) treatment. The TCR comes from a man in his 60s with urothelial cancer. The chain uses TRBV2 and TRBJ2-2, with TRBD2 matching over 8 bases. The CDR3, as DNA: TGTGCCAGGAAGCGGGGGTATTTCGGGGAGCTGTTTTTT. It specifies CARKRGYFGELFF.